Below, 7 T cell receptor beta chains from the same sample are listed, as sequenced in a study of molecular identifiers for immune sequencing clone quantification. TCRdb ran MiXCR on the PCR reads and lists one entry per CDR3 protein. The table has over 550,000 distinct CDR3 sequences, about 25% seen once. What was sequenced was naive CD8+ T cells from blood, with Jurkat cell RNA spiked in. Subset described: FACS-sorted CD8+CD4-CCR7+CD45RA+ naive T cells. All receptors derive from a human donor in good health. Some libraries in this study had Jurkat cell RNA spiked in.

This clonotype was seen a few times. The rearrangement links TRBV12-3 or TRBV12-4 to TRBJ2-5, with 11 bases aligning to TRBD1. The CDR3 sequence is 18 residues long. Trimming took 5 bases from V and 3 from J; bases not matched to a gene: 14. CDR3 in amino acids: CASSQTRGQGVGKETQYF. The CDR3 nucleotides are TGTGCCAGCAGTCAAACAAGGGGACAGGGGGTCGGCAAAGAGACCCAGTACTTC.

This clonotype has a count of ten or more. This chain links TRBV7-9 with TRBJ2-3; no definite D call. Per the germline V gene, CDR1 is SEHNR and CDR2 is FQNEAQ (reference sequence). The CDR3 totals 16 residues. Trimming took off 1 base at V and 4 bases at J, with 15 bases between the two ends. The CDR3 nucleotides read TGTGCCAGCAGCTTAGTAATGGGCCGAGAGGCAGATACGCAGTATTTT. Translating gives CASSLVMGREADTQYF.

This clonotype has a count of ten or more. One end of the junction fails to match germline, which may point to a read error. The rearrangement links TRBV4-3 to TRBJ1-4, with 9 bases that match TRBD1. Germline V gives CDR1 LGHNA, CDR2 YSLEER. CDR3 length: 12 amino acids. The DNA for the CDR3 is TGCGCCAGCAGCCAAGAGGCGGGGGACAGGGTTTTT. The encoded protein is CASSQEAGDRVF.

This clonotype was counted between two and nine times. The CDR3 spells CASTPGQTGFRELFF. For the CDR3, the DNA is TGTGCCAGTACTCCGGGACAGACAGGTTTCCGGGAGCTGTTTTTT. The V and J genes are TRBV19 and TRBJ2-2; 7 bases agree with TRBD1. Germline V CDR1 and CDR2: LNHDA, SQIVND (reference sequence). J lost 9 bases, V lost 7 bases, and 14 bases had no gene match. The CDR3 extends over 15 amino acids. The whole variable domain, remainder taken from reference TRBV19 and TRBJ2-2, is DGGITQSPKYLFRKEGQNVTLSCEQNLNHDAMYWYRQDPGQGLRLIYYSQIVNDFQKGDIAEGYSVSREKKESFPLTVTSAQKNPTAFYLCASTPGQTGFRELFFGEGSRLTVL.

This clonotype showed up just a few times. The V and J genes are TRBV5-1 and TRBJ1-1; 9 bases match TRBD1. The CDR3 is 17 amino acids. V was pared by 4 bases and J by 0 bases, with 10 bases of the junction left unmatched. Germline CDR1 reads SGHRS; CDR2 reads YFSETQ. The CDR3 DNA reads TGCGCCAGCAGCGGACCGGGACAGGGTTTTATGAACACTGAAGCTTTCTTT. It encodes CASSGPGQGFMNTEAFF.

DNA for the CDR3: TGTGCCAGCAGTTCCGGCAGGGCCGGGAATCAGCCCCAGCATTTT. Its translation is CASSSGRAGNQPQHF. The chain carries TRBV6-2 or TRBV6-3 and TRBJ1-5, with D tentatively TRBD1 (5 bases). CDR1 is MNHEY, CDR2 SVGEGT, per germline. CDR3 length: 15 amino acids. V was trimmed by 4 bases and J by 4 bases, leaving 14 bases between them.

This clonotype was recorded at least ten times. The gene calls are TRBV28 and TRBJ2-7; 12 nucleotides line up with TRBD2. CDR3 length: 15 amino acids. V lost 3 bases, J lost 5 bases, and 5 bases stayed unmatched. The germline gives CDR1 MDHEN, CDR2 SYDVKM. CDR3 loop: CASSLATSGSNEQYF. In DNA form, the CDR3 reads TGTGCCAGCAGTTTGGCGACTAGCGGGAGTAACGAGCAGTACTTC.